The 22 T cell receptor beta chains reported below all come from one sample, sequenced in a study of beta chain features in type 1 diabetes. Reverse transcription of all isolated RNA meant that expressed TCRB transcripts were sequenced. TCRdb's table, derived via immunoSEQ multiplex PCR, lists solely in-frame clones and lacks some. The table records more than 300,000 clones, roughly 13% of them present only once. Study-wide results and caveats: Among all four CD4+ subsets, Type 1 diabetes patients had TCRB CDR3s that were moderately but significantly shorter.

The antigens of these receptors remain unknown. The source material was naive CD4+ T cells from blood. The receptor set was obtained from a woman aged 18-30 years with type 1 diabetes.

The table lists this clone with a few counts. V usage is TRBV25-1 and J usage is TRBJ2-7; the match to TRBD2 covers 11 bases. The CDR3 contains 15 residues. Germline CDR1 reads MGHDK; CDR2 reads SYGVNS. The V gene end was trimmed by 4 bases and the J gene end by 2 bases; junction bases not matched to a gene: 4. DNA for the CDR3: TGTGCCAGCAGTGGGGGACTAGCGGTTACCTACGAGCAGTACTTC. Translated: CASSGGLAVTYEQYF.

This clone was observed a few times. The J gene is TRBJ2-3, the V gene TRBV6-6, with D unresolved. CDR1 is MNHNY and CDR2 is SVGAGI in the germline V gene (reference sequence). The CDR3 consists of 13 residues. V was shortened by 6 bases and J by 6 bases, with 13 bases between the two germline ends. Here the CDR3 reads CASRRSAWDTQYF. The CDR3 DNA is TGTGCCAGCAGGCGAAGCGCGTGGGATACGCAGTATTTT.

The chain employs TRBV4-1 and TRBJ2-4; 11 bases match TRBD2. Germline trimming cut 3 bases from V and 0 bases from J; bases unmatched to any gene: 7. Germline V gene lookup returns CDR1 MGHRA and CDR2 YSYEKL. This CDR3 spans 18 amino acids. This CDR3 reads CASSQGLAETLAKNIQYF. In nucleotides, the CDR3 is TGCGCCAGCAGCCAGGGACTAGCGGAAACGTTAGCCAAAAACATTCAGTACTTC.

CDR3: CASHALGWKDSKLLNTEAFF. The CDR3 bases are TGTGCCAGCCATGCCCTTGGGTGGAAGGACAGCAAACTTCTGAACACTGAAGCTTTCTTT. The genes are TRBV2 and TRBJ1-1; tentatively, D is TRBD1 (6 bases). Per germline, CDR1 SNHLY and CDR2 FYNNEI. The germline V and J ends were trimmed by 8 bases and 0 bases, with 31 bases remaining between them. This CDR3 is 20 amino acids long. The whole variable domain, filled in from reference TRBV2 and TRBJ1-1, reads EPEVTQTPSHQVTQMGQEVILRCVPISNHLYFYWYRQILGQKVEFLVSFYNNEISEKSEIFDDQFSVERPDGSNFTLKIRSTKLEDSAMYFCASHALGWKDSKLLNTEAFFGQGTRLTVV.

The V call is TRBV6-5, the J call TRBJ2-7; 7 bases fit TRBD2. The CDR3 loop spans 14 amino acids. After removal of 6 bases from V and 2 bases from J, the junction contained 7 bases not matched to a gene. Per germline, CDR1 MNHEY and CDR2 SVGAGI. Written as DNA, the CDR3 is TGTGCCAGCAGGGCAGGGCTAGCGGCCTACGAGCAGTACTTC. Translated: CASRAGLAAYEQYF.

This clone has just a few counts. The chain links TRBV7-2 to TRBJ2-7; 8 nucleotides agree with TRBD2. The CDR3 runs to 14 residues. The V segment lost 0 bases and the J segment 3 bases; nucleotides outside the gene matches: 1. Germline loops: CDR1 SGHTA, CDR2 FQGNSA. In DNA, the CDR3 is TGTGCCAGCAGCTTAGCGGGGACTAGCTACGAGCAGTACTTC. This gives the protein CASSLAGTSYEQYF.

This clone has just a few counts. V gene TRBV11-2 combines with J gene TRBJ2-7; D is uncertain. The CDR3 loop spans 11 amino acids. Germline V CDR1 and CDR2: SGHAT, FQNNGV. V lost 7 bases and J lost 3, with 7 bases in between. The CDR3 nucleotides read TGTGCCAGCACCCACAGCTACGAGCAGTACTTC. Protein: CASTHSYEQYF.

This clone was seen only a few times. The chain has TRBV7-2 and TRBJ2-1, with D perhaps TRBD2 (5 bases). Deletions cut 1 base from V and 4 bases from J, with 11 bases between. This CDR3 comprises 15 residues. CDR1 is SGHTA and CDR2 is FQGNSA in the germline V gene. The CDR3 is CASSLEGGLYNEQFF. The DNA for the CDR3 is TGTGCCAGCAGCTTAGAAGGAGGACTGTACAATGAGCAGTTCTTC. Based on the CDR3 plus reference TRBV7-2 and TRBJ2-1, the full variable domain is GAGVSQSPSNKVTEKGKDVELRCDPISGHTALYWYRQSLGQGLEFLIYFQGNSAPDKSGLPSDRFSAERTGGSVSTLTIQRTQQEDSAVYLCASSLEGGLYNEQFFGPGTRLTVL.

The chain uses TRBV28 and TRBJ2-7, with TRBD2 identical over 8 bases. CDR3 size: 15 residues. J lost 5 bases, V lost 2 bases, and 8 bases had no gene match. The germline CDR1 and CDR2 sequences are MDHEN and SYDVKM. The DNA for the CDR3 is TGTGCCAGCAGTTTACTGGCTAGCGGGCGGGACGAGCAGTACTTC. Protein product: CASSLLASGRDEQYF.

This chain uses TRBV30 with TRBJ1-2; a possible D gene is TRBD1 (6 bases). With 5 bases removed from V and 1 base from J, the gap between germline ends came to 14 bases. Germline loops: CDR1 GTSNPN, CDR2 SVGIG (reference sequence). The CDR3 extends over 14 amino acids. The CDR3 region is CAWSPGQRNYGYTF. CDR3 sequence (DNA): TGTGCCTGGTCTCCAGGACAGCGTAACTATGGCTACACCTTC.

In nucleotides, the CDR3 is TGTGCCAGCAGTCAGAATGAAAAACTGTTTTTT. The encoded protein is CASSQNEKLFF. This chain connects TRBV6-6 to TRBJ1-4; D not certain. V lost 5 bases and J 5 bases, leaving 3 bases between the germline ends. CDR3 length equals 11 residues. CDR1 and CDR2 from the germline V gene are MNHNY and SVGAGI (reference sequence).

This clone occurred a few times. As DNA, the CDR3 is TGTGCCAGCAGCTTAGCGCTAGCGGGCTCCAGAGAGCAGTACTTC. It translates to CASSLALAGSREQYF. The chain combines TRBV7-2 with TRBJ2-7; TRBD2 matches at 8 bases. In germline, CDR1 is SGHTA, CDR2 FQGNSA. The CDR3 covers 15 residues. After removal of 0 bases from V and 7 bases from J, the junction contained 8 bases not matched to a gene.

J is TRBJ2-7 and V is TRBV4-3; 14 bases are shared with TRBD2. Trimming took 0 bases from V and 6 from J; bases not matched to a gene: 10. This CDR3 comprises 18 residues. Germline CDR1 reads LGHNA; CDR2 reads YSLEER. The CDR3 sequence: CASSQDAGTSGSLSEQYF. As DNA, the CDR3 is TGCGCCAGCAGCCAAGATGCGGGGACTAGCGGGAGTCTATCCGAGCAGTACTTC.

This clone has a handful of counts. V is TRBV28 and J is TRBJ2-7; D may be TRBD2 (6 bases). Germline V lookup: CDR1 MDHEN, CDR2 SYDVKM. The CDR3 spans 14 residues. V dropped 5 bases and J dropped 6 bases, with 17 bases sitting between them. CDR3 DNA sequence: TGTGCCAGCAGTCCCCCGCCAGGGACTGGCGAGCAGTACTTC. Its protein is CASSPPPGTGEQYF.

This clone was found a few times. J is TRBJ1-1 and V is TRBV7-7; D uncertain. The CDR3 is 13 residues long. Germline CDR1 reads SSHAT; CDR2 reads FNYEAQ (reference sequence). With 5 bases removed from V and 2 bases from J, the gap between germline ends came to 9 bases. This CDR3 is CASSVQENTEAFF. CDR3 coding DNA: TGTGCCAGCAGCGTTCAGGAAAACACTGAAGCTTTCTTT.

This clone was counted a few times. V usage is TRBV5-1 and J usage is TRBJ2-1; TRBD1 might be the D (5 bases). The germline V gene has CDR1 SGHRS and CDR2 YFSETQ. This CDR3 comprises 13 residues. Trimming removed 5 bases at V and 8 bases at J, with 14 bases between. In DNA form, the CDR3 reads TGCGCCAGCAGGGGCACAGTAGGGGATGAGCAGTTCTTC. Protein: CASRGTVGDEQFF.

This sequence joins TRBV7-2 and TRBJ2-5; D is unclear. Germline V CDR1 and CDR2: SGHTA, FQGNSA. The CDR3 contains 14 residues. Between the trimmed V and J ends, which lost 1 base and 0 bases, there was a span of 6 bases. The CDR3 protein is CASSLVYNQETQYF. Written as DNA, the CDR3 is TGTGCCAGCAGCTTAGTTTACAACCAAGAGACCCAGTACTTC.

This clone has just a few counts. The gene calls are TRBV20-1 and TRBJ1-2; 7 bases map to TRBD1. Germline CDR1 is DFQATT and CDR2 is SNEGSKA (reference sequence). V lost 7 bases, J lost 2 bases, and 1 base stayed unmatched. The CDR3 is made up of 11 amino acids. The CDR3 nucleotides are TGCAGTGGGACAGGAAACTATGGCTACACCTTC. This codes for CSGTGNYGYTF.

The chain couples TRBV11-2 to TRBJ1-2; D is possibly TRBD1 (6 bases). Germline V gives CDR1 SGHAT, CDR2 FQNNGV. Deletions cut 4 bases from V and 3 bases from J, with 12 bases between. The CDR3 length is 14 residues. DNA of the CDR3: TGTGCCAGCAGCTCCTTACAGGGAGACTATGGCTACACCTTC. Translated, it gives CASSSLQGDYGYTF.

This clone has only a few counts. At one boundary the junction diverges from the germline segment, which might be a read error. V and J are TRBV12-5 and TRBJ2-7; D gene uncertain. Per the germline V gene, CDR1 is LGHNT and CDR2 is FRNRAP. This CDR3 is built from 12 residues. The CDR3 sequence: CASGLGWSTQTF. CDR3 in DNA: TGTGCTAGTGGTCTAGGTTGGAGTACCCAAACTTTC.

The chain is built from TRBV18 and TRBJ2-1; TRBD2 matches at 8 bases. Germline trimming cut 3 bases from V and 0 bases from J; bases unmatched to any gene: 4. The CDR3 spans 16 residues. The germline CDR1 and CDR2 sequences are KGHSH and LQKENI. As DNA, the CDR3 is TGTGCCAGCTCACCCTCCGGGACTAGCTCCTACAATGAGCAGTTCTTC. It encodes CASSPSGTSSYNEQFF.

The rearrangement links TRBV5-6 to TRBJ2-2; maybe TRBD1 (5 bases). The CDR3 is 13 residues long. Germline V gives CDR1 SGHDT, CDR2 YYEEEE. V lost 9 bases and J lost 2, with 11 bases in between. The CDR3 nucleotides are TGTGCCACCCTGCAGGGAAACACCGGGGAGCTGTTTTTT. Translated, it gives CATLQGNTGELFF.